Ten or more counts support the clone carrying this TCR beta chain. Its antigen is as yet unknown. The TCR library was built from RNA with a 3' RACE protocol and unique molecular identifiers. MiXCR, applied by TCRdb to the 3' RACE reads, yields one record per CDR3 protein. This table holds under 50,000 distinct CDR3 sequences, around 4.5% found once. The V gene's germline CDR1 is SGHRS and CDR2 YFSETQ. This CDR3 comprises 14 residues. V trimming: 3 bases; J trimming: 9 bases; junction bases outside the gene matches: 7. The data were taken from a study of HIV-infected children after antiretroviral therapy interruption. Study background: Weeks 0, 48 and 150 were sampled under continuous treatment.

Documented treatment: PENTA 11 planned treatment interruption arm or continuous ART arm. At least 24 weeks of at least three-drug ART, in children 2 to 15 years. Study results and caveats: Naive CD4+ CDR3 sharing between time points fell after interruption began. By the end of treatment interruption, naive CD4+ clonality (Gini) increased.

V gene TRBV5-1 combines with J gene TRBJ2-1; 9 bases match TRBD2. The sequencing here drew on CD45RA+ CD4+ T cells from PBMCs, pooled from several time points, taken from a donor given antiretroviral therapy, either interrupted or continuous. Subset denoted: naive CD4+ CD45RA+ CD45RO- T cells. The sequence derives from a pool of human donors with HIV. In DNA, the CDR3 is TGCGCCAGCAGCTCCGGGACTAGCTTCGGTGAGCAGTTCTTC. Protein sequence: CASSSGTSFGEQFF.